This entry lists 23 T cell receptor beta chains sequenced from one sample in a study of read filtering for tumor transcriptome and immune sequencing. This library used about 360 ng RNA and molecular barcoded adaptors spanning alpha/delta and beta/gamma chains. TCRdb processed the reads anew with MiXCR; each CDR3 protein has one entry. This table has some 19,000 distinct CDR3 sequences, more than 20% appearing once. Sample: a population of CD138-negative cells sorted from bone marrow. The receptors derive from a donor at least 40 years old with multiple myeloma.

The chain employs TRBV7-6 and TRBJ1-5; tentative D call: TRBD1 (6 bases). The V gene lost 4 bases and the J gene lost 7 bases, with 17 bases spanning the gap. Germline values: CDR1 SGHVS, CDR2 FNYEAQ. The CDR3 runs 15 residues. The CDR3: CASSSYPGETQPQHF. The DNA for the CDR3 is TGTGCCAGCAGCTCCTACCCAGGGGAAACCCAGCCCCAGCATTTT.

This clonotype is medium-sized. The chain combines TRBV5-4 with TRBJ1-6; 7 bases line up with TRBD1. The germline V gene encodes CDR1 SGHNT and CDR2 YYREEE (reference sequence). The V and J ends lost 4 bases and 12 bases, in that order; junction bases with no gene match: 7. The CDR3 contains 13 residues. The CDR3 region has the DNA TGTGCCAGCAGCCTAGGGACAGCTCTACCCCTCCACTTT. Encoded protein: CASSLGTALPLHF.

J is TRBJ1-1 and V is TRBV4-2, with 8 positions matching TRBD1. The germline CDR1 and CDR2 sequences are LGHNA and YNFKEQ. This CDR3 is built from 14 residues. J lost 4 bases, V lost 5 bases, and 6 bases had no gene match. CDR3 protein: CASSTDRVATEAFF. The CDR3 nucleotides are TGTGCCAGCAGCACGGACAGGGTGGCCACTGAAGCTTTCTTT.

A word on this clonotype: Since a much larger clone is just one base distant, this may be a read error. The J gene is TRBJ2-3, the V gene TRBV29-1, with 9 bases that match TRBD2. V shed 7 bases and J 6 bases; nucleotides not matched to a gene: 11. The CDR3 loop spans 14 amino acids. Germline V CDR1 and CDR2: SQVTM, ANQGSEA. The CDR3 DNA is TGCAGCGCCCGGACTAGCGTCTCGCCGGATACGCAGTATTTT. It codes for CSARTSVSPDTQYF.

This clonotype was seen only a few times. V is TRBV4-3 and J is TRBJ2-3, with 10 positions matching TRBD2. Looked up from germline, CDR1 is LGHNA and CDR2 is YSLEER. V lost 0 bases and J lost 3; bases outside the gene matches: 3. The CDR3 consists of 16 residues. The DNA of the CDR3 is TGCGCCAGCAGCCAAGATTCGGGACTAGCGACAGATACGCAGTATTTT. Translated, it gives CASSQDSGLATDTQYF.

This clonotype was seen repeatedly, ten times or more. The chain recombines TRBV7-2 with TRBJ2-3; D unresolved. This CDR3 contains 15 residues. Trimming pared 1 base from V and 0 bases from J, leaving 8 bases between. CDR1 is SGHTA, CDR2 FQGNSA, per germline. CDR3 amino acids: CASSLDSTSTDTQYF. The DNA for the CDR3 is TGTGCCAGCAGCTTAGACAGTACTAGCACAGATACGCAGTATTTT.

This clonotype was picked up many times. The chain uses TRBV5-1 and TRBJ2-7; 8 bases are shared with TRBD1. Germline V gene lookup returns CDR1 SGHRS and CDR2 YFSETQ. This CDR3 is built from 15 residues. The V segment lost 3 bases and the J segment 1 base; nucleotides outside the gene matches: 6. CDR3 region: CASSSSTGVSYEQYF. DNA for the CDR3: TGCGCCAGCAGCTCGTCGACAGGGGTGTCCTACGAGCAGTACTTC. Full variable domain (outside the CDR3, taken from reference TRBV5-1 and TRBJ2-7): KAGVTQTPRYLIKTRGQQVTLSCSPISGHRSVSWYQQTPGQGLQFLFEYFSETQRNKGNFPGRFSGRQFSNSRSEMNVSTLELGDSALYLCASSSSTGVSYEQYFGPGTRLTVT.

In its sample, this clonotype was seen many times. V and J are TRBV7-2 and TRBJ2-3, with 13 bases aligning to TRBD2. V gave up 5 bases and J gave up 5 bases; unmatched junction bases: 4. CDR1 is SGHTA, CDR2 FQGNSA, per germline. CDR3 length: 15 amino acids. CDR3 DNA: TGTGCCAGCAGCAAACTAGCGGGGGGGCGAGATACGCAGTATTTT. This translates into CASSKLAGGRDTQYF.

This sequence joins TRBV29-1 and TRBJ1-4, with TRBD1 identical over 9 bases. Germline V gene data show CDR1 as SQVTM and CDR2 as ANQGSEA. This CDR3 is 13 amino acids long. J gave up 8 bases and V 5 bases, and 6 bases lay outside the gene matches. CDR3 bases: TGCAGCGTTACGGACAGGGGTTTGGAAAAACTGTTTTTT. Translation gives CSVTDRGLEKLFF.

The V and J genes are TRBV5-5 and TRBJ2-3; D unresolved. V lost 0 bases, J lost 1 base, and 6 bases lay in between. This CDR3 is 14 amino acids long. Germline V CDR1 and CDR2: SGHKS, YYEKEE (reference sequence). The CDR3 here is CASSLEIRTDTQYF. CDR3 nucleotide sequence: TGTGCCAGCAGCTTGGAGATCCGCACAGATACGCAGTATTTT.

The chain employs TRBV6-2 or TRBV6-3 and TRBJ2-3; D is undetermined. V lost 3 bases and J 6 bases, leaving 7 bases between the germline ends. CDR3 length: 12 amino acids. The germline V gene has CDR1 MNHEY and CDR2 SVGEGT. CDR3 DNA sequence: TGTGCCAGCAGTTATGGGCTCGATACGCAGTATTTT. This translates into CASSYGLDTQYF.

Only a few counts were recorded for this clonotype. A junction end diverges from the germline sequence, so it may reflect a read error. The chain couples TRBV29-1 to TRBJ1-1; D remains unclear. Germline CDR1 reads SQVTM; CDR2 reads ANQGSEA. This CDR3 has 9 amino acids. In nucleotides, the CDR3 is TGCAGCGTTGAAGGCGACTTACTCTTT. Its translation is CSVEGDLLF.

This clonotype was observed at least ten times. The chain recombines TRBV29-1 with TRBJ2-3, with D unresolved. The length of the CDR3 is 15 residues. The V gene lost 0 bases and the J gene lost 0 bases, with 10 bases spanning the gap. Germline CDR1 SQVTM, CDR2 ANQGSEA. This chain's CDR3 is CSVEDREISTDTQYF. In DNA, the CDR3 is TGCAGCGTTGAAGATCGCGAGATTAGCACAGATACGCAGTATTTT.

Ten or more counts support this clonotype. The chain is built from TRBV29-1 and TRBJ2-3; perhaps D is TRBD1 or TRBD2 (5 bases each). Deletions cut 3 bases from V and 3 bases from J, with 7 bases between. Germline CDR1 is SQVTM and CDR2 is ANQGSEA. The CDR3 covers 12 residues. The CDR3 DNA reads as TGCAGCGTTGATGAGGGGACAGATACGCAGTATTTT. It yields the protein CSVDEGTDTQYF.

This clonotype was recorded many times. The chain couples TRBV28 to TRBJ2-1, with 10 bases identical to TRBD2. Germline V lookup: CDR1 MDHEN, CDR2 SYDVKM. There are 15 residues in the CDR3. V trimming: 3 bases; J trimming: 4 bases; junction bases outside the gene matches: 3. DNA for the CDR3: TGTGCCAGCAGTTTGTCACTAGCGGGATACAATGAGCAGTTCTTC. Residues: CASSLSLAGYNEQFF.

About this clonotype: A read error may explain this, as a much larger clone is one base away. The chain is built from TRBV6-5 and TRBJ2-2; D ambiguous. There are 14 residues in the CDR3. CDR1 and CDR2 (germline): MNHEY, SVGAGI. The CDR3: CAISFLTDPGELFF. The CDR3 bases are TGTGCCATCAGTTTCTTGACCGACCCCGGGGAGCTGTTTTTT.

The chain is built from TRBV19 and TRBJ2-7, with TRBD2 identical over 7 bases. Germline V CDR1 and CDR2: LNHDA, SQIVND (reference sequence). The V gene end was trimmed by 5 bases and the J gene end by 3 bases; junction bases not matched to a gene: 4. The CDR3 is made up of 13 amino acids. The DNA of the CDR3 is TGTGCCAGTAGTCGCTCTAGCGGCTACGAGCAGTACTTC. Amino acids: CASSRSSGYEQYF.

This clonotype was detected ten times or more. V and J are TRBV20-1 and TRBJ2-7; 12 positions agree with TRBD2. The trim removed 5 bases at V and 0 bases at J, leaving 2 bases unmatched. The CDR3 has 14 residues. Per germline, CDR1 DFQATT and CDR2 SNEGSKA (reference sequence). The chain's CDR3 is CSAPTSGSSYEQYF. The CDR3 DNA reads TGCAGTGCTCCGACTAGCGGGAGCTCCTACGAGCAGTACTTC.

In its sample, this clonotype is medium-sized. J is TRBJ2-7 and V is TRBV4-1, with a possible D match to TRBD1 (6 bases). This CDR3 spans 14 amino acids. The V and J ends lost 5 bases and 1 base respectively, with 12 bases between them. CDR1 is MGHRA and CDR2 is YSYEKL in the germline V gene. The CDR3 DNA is TGCGCCAGCAGCTCCCGGGACATATCCTACGAGCAGTACTTC. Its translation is CASSSRDISYEQYF.

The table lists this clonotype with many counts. CDR3 region: CASSRGQGIYEQYF. The CDR3 DNA is TGTGCCAGCAGCCGCGGACAGGGAATCTACGAGCAGTACTTC. The chain recombines TRBV14 with TRBJ2-7, with TRBD1 matching 8 bases. The V segment lost 4 bases and the J segment 3 bases; nucleotides outside the gene matches: 5. Germline V gives CDR1 SGHDN, CDR2 FVKESK. The CDR3 runs 14 residues.

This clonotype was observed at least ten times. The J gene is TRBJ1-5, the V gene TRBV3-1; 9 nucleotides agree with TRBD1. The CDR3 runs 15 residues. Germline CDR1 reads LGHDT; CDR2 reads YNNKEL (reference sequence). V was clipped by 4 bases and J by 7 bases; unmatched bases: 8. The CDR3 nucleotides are TGTGCCAGCAGCCCCTCAGGACAGGGGAAACAGCCCCAGCATTTT. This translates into CASSPSGQGKQPQHF.

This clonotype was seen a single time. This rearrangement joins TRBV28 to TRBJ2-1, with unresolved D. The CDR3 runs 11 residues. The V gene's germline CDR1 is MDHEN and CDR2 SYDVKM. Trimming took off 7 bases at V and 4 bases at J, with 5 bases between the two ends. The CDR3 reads CASIGYNEQFF. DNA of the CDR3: TGTGCCAGCATTGGGTACAATGAGCAGTTCTTC.

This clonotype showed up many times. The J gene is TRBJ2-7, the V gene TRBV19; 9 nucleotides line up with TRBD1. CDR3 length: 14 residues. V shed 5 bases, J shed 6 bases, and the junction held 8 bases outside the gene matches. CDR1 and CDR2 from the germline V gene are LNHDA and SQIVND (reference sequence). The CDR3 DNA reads TGTGCCAGTAGTTTCCCGGGACAGGGAACCGAGCAGTACTTC. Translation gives CASSFPGQGTEQYF.